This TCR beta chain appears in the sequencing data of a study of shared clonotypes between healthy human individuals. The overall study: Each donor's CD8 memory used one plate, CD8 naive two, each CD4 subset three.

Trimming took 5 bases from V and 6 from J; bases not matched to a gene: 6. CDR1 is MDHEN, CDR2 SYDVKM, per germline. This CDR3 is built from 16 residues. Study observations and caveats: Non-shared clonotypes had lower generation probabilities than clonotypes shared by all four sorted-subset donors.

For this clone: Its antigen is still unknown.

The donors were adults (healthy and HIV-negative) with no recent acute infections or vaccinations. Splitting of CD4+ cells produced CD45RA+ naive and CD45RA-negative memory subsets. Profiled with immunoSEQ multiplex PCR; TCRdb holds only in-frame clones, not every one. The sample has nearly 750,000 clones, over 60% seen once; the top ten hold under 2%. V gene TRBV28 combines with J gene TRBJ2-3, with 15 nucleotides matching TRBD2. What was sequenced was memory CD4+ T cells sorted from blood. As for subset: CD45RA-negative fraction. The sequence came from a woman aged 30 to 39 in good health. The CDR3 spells CASSLGLAGGGDTQYF. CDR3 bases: TGTGCCAGCAGTCTTGGACTAGCGGGAGGGGGGGATACGCAGTATTTT.